This T cell receptor beta chain is drawn from a study of cytomegalovirus exposure and HLA in healthy donors. The CDR3 contains 18 residues. The germline CDR1 and CDR2 sequences are GTSNPN and SVGIG (reference sequence). Trimming removed 5 bases from V and 3 bases from J; junction bases left unmatched: 16. The PCR ran on 60 Vbeta and 13 Jbeta primers. The assay was immunoSEQ multiplex PCR, and TCRdb's table has in-frame clones only and misses some. The sample lists roughly 170,000 clones; approximately 84% were seen once. This clone was seen only once. The chain joins TRBV30 to TRBJ2-2, with TRBD2 matching over 9 bases. The clonotype originates from a woman aged 50 to 60 in good health and CMV-seropositive. The specimen was PBMCs. In DNA, the CDR3 is TGTGCCTGGTTCCAGAAACTCGGGACTAGCAGATACACCGGGGAGCTGTTTTTT. Its protein is CAWFQKLGTSRYTGELFF.